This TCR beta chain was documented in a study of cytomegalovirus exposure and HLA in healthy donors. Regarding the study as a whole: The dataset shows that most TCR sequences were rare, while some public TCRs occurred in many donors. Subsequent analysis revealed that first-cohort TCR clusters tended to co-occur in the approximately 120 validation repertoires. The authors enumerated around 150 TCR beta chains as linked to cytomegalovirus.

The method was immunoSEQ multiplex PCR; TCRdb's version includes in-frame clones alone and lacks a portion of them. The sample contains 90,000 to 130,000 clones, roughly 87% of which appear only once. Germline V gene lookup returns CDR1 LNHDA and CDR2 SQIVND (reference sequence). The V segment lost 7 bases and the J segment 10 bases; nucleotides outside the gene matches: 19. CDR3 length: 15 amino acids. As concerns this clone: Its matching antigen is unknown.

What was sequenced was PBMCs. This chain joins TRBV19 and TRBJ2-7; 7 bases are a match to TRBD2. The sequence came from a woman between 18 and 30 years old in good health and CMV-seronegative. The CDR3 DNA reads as TGTGCCAGTACCCTAAGGTATGGGGAGGGCGGAGATCAGTACTTC. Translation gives CASTLRYGEGGDQYF. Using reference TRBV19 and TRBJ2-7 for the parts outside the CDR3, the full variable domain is DGGITQSPKYLFRKEGQNVTLSCEQNLNHDAMYWYRQDPGQGLRLIYYSQIVNDFQKGDIAEGYSVSREKKESFPLTVTSAQKNPTAFYLCASTLRYGEGGDQYFGPGTRLTVT.